This TCR beta chain was found in a study of a mutant IDH1 vaccine in newly diagnosed glioma. This clone was picked up one time. Antigen specificity is unknown. Time point noted: week 47, end of study. The study gave 300 ug of mutant IDH1 20-mer peptide per vaccine dose, with topical imiquimod. Patients received eight vaccinations in weeks 1, 3, 5, 7, 11, 15, 19, 23. Repertoires were generated with immunoSEQ multiplex PCR, while TCRdb's copy carries only in-frame clones and drops some. The sample holds fewer than 85,000 clones; more than 80% are singletons and the top ten take around 5%. J lost 0 bases, V lost 8 bases, and 8 bases had no gene match. The length of the CDR3 is 15 residues. The germline V gene has CDR1 SGHTA and CDR2 FQGNSA.

This sample comprised PBMCs, obtained from a glioma patient whose treatment included an IDH1 peptide vaccine. The TCR was taken from a man aged 35 to 55 with glioma. J is TRBJ2-3 and V is TRBV7-2; 7 nucleotides line up with TRBD2. The CDR3 region is CASFNPGGSTDTQYF. The CDR3 DNA follows: TGTGCCAGCTTCAACCCGGGGGGTAGCACAGATACGCAGTATTTT.